The 18 T cell receptor beta chains presented below share a single source sample, sequenced in a study of immune evolution from preneoplasia to lung adenocarcinoma. Generated by immunoSEQ multiplex PCR, the TCRdb table keeps only in-frame clones and is missing some. The sample has some 15,000 clones, 80% to 90% seen once. The sequenced sample was FFPE invasive lung adenocarcinoma tissue. These receptors were collected from a person between 65 and 79 years old with invasive lung adenocarcinoma.

J is TRBJ1-1 and V is TRBV27; D ambiguous. CDR1 is MNHEY, CDR2 SMNVEV, per germline (reference sequence). This CDR3 region has 15 residues. Trimming cost V 6 bases and J 1 base, with 15 bases left between them. The CDR3 DNA is TGTGCCAGCAGGACTGTACTCTCTAGGAACACTGAAGCTTTCTTT. Its protein is CASRTVLSRNTEAFF.

V is TRBV15 and J is TRBJ1-1, with D hard to call. From germline, CDR1 is LNHNV and CDR2 YYDKDF (reference sequence). The CDR3 sequence is 14 residues long. V shed 7 bases and J shed 2 bases, with 14 bases lying between them. CDR3 bases: TGTGCCACCACGTCAAGCCAGATTAACACTGAAGCTTTCTTT. Protein product: CATTSSQINTEAFF.

The chain recombines TRBV19 with TRBJ1-1; D unclear. The CDR3 extends over 17 amino acids. Trimming shortened V by 3 bases and J by 4 bases, and 21 bases separated the two germline ends. CDR1 LNHDA and CDR2 SQIVND come from the germline V gene (reference sequence). The CDR3: CASSMIRVDGFFTEAFF. The CDR3 DNA reads TGTGCCAGTAGTATGATTCGCGTGGACGGCTTCTTCACTGAAGCTTTCTTT.

The chain joins TRBV29-1 to TRBJ1-2, with D perhaps matching TRBD1 (5 bases). The germline gives CDR1 SQVTM, CDR2 ANQGSEA. Between the trimmed V and J ends, which lost 6 bases and 3 bases, there was a span of 11 bases. The CDR3 runs 12 residues. For the CDR3, the DNA is TGCAGCGTGGGGGACGTATACTATGGCTACACCTTC. It yields the protein CSVGDVYYGYTF.

This chain links TRBV30 with TRBJ2-5, with 7 nucleotides matching TRBD1. V was clipped by 5 bases and J by 3 bases; unmatched bases: 6. The CDR3 spans 13 residues. CDR1 is GTSNPN, CDR2 SVGIG, per germline (reference sequence). CDR3 DNA sequence: TGTGCCTGGGGAGGCCAGGGGGAAGAGACCCAGTACTTC. Protein product: CAWGGQGEETQYF.

This chain uses TRBV7-3 with TRBJ2-1; TRBD2 might be the D (5 bases). CDR1 SGHTA and CDR2 FQGTGA come from the germline V gene. Trimming took 2 bases from V and 7 from J, leaving 15 bases between them. CDR3 length: 15 amino acids. The CDR3, as DNA: TGTGCCAGCAGCTTAGAGACACTAGGGCGTAATGAGCAGTTCTTC. Amino acids: CASSLETLGRNEQFF.

The J gene is TRBJ2-1, the V gene TRBV9; 9 bases line up with TRBD2. This CDR3 contains 15 residues. V was pared by 1 base and J by 8 bases, with 7 bases of the junction left unmatched. In germline, CDR1 is SGDLS, CDR2 YYNGEE. CDR3 region: CASSVRAGGVDEQFF. For the CDR3, the DNA is TGTGCCAGCAGCGTACGGGCGGGAGGGGTGGATGAGCAGTTCTTC.

This clone was recorded only once. The gene calls are TRBV10-2 and TRBJ2-1, with 13 bases fitting TRBD2. CDR3 length: 15 residues. The trim removed 5 bases at V and 7 bases at J, leaving 5 bases unmatched. Germline values: CDR1 WSHSY, CDR2 SAAADI. CDR3 protein: CASSRTSGSLNEQFF. The CDR3 DNA is TGCGCCAGCAGTCGGACTAGCGGGAGTCTAAATGAGCAGTTCTTC.

The rearrangement joins TRBV6-5 to TRBJ2-5; TRBD1 matches 8 bases. V lost 2 bases, J lost 5 bases, and 7 bases stayed unmatched. Per germline, CDR1 MNHEY and CDR2 SVGAGI. The CDR3 contains 15 residues. The CDR3 loop is CASSYQRQGRETQYF. The CDR3 DNA is TGTGCCAGCAGTTACCAAAGACAGGGGAGGGAGACCCAGTACTTC.

The CDR3 spells CASSMGGTEAFF. The DNA of the CDR3 is TGTGCCAGTAGTATGGGTGGAACTGAAGCTTTCTTT. The V gene is TRBV19, the J gene TRBJ1-1; the D is unclear. Trimming stripped 3 bases from V and 5 bases from J, with 7 bases between. The CDR3 extends over 12 amino acids. Germline V gene sequence: CDR1 LNHDA, CDR2 SQIVND (reference sequence).

The rearrangement uses TRBV2 and TRBJ1-2, with 8 bases that match TRBD1. Germline V gene lookup returns CDR1 SNHLY and CDR2 FYNNEI. Trimming took 3 bases from V and 4 from J; bases not matched to a gene: 7. The CDR3 consists of 15 residues. In nucleotides, the CDR3 is TGTGCCAGCAGTGAGAGGGACAGGATTGGCTATGGCTACACCTTC. Its protein product is CASSERDRIGYGYTF.

The V gene is TRBV11-2, the J gene TRBJ1-1, with TRBD1 as a possible D gene (5 bases). V lost 3 bases, J lost 3 bases, and 11 bases lay in between. The CDR3 spans 14 residues. The germline CDR1 and CDR2 sequences are SGHAT and FQNNGV. CDR3: CASSFGTVYTEAFF. CDR3 nucleotides: TGTGCCAGCAGCTTCGGGACTGTATACACTGAAGCTTTCTTT.

The CDR3 is CSLRTLPYGYTF. The CDR3 nucleotides read TGCAGCCTCCGGACCCTTCCTTATGGCTACACCTTC. The rearrangement joins TRBV29-1 to TRBJ1-2, with D unclear. The CDR3 length is 12 residues. CDR1 and CDR2 (germline): SQVTM, ANQGSEA. Trimming took off 8 bases at V and 5 bases at J, with 15 bases between the two ends.

The rearrangement links TRBV6-5 to TRBJ2-7, with TRBD2 matching over 11 bases. The CDR3 is made up of 15 amino acids. Germline-derived CDR1 and CDR2 are MNHEY and SVGAGI. The junction had 7 bases not matched to a gene; V was cut back by 6 bases and J by 3 bases. The CDR3, as DNA: TGTGCCAGCAGACCTACCGGGACTAGCGGCTACGAGCAGTACTTC. This translates into CASRPTGTSGYEQYF.

The genes are TRBV9 and TRBJ2-7, with D perhaps matching TRBD1 or TRBD2 (6 bases each). Germline assignment: CDR1 SGDLS and CDR2 YYNGEE. CDR3 size: 19 residues. V shed 4 bases and J shed 5 bases, with 31 bases lying between them. The CDR3 loop is CASSPLSGAPEDPRDEQYF. Here the CDR3 DNA reads TGTGCCAGCAGCCCGTTGTCGGGGGCACCAGAGGATCCTCGGGACGAGCAGTACTTC.

The chain is built from TRBV5-1 and TRBJ2-3; TRBD2 aligns across 15 bases. This CDR3 comprises 15 residues. Germline CDR1 reads SGHRS; CDR2 reads YFSETQ. The junction had 4 bases not matched to a gene; V was cut back by 4 bases and J by 7 bases. This CDR3 is CASSEGLAGGYTQYF. DNA for the CDR3: TGCGCCAGCAGCGAGGGACTAGCGGGAGGATATACGCAGTATTTT.

The chain is built from TRBV28 and TRBJ1-5, with no clear D. Germline V gene sequence: CDR1 MDHEN, CDR2 SYDVKM. This CDR3 contains 16 residues. V was cut by 0 bases and J by 0 bases, with 9 bases left in between. The DNA of the CDR3 is TGTGCCAGCAGTTTATGGGAGCGGTTTAGCAATCAGCCCCAGCATTTT. This encodes CASSLWERFSNQPQHF.

The V call is TRBV28, the J call TRBJ2-3; 7 positions match TRBD1. CDR1 MDHEN and CDR2 SYDVKM come from the germline V gene. The trim removed 7 bases at V and 1 base at J, leaving 5 bases unmatched. The CDR3 runs to 14 residues. The DNA of the CDR3 is TGTGCCAGCACCGGGGACAGCCGCACAGATACGCAGTATTTT. The encoded protein is CASTGDSRTDTQYF. Using reference TRBV28 and TRBJ2-3 for the parts outside the CDR3, the full variable domain is DVKVTQSSRYLVKRTGEKVFLECVQDMDHENMFWYRQDPGLGLRLIYFSYDVKMKEKGDIPEGYSVSREKKERFSLILESASTNQTSMYLCASTGDSRTDTQYFGPGTRLTVL.